The present T cell receptor beta chain was sequenced within a study of blood T cell repertoires in COVID-19. Study-level information: Whether acute or convalescent, the COVID-19 samples came from the United States, Italy and Spain. From T cells, B-cell-depleted T cells, or PBMCs came the material, which was cDNA or gDNA.

This clone appeared a few times. Trimming cost V 3 bases and J 7 bases, with 18 bases left between them. The CDR3 length is 15 residues. The germline V gene encodes CDR1 LNHDA and CDR2 SQIVND (reference sequence). Per the authors' pipeline: Using reference gene primer amplification, nucleated cell counts were estimated. TCRdb's table, derived via immunoSEQ multiplex PCR, lists solely in-frame clones and lacks some. The V and J calls and clone size come from that table; D and trimming were worked out from the DNA. This sample has 150,000 to 200,000 clones, with around 87% found just once. This clonotype was sampled from a man in his forties with active or convalescent COVID-19. The specimen was peripheral blood. The gene calls are TRBV19 and TRBJ1-1; possibly TRBD1 for D (5 bases). For the CDR3, the DNA is TGTGCCAGTAGTATGGGGCCAGGGAAGCTGTATGAAGCTTTCTTT. It translates to CASSMGPGKLYEAFF.